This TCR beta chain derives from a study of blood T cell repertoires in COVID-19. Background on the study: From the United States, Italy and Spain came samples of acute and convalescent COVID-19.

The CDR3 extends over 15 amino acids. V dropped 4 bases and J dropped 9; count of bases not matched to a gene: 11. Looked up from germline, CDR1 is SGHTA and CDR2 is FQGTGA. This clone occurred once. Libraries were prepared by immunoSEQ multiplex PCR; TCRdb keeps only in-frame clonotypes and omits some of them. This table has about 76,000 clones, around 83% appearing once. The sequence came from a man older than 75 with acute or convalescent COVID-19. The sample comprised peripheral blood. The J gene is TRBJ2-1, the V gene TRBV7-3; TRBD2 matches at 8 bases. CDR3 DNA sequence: TGTGCCAGCAGCTCCGCGGGGACTAGTATCGGTGAGCAGTTCTTC. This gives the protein CASSSAGTSIGEQFF.